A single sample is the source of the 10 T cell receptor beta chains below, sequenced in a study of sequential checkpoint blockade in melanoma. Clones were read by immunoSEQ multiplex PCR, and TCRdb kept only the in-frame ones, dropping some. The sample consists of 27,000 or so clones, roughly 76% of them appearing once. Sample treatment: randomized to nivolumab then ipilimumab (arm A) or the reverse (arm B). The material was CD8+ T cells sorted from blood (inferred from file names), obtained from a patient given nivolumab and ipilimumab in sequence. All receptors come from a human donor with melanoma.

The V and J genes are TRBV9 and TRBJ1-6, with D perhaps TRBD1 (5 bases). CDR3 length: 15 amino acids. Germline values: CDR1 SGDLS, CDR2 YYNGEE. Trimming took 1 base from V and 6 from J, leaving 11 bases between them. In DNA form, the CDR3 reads TGTGCCAGCAGCGTACGCGGGGGGAGTAATTCACCCCTCCACTTT. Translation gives CASSVRGGSNSPLHF.

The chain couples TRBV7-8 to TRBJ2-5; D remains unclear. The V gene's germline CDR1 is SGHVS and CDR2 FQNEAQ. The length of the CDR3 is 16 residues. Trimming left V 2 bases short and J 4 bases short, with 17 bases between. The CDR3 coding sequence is TGTGCCAGCAGCTTAATTCGGGTCGTCCGCGGAGAGACCCAGTACTTC. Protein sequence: CASSLIRVVRGETQYF.

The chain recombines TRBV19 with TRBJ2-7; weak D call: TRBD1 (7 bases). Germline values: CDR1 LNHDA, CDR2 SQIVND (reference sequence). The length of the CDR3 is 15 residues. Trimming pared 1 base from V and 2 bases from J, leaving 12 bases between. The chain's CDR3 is CASSIGARGAYEQYF. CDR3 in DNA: TGTGCCAGTAGTATAGGGGCCAGGGGGGCCTACGAGCAGTACTTC.

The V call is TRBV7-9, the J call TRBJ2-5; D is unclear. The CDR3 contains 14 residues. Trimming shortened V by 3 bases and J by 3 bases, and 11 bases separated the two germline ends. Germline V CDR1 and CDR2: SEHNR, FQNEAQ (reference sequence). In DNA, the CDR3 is TGTGCCAGCAGCTTTTTCGCACAAGAAGAGACCCAGTACTTC. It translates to CASSFFAQEETQYF.

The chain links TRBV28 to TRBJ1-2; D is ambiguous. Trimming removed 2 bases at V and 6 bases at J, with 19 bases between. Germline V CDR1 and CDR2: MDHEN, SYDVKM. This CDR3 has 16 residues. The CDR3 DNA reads TGTGCCAGCAGTTTAAGTGGCTCGGAGGGTGCGAATGGCTACACCTTC. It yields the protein CASSLSGSEGANGYTF.

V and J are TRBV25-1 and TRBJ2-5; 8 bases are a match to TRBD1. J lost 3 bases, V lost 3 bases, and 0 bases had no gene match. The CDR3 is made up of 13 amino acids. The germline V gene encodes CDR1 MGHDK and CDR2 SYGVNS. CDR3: CASSEDREETQYF. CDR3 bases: TGTGCCAGCAGTGAGGACAGGGAAGAGACCCAGTACTTC. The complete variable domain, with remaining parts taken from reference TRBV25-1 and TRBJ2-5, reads EADIYQTPRYLVIGTGKKITLECSQTMGHDKMYWYQQDPGMELHLIHYSYGVNSTEKGDLSSESTVSRIRTEHFPLTLESARPSHTSQYLCASSEDREETQYFGPGTRLLVL.

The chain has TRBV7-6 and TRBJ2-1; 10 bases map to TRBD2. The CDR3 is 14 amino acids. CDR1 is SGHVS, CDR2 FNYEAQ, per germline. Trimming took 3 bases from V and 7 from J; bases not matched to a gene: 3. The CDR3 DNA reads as TGTGCCAGCAGCTTGGGGACTAGCGTTAATGAGCAGTTCTTC. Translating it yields CASSLGTSVNEQFF. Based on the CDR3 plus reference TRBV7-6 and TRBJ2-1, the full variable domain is GAGVSQSPRYKVTKRGQDVALRCDPISGHVSLYWYRQALGQGPEFLTYFNYEAQQDKSGLPNDRFSAERPEGSISTLTIQRTEQRDSAMYRCASSLGTSVNEQFFGPGTRLTVL.

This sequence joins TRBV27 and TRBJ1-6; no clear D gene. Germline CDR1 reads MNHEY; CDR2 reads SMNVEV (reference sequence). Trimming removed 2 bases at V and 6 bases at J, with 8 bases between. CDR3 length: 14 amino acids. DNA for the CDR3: TGTGCCAGCAGTTTAACCGGTGGTAATTCACCCCTCCACTTT. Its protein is CASSLTGGNSPLHF.

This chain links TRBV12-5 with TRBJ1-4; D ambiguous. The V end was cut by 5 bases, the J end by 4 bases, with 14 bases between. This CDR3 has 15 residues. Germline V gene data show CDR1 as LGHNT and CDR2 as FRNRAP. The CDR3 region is CASGPSTVSNEKLFF. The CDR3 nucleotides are TGTGCTAGTGGTCCCTCAACAGTTAGTAATGAAAAACTGTTTTTT.

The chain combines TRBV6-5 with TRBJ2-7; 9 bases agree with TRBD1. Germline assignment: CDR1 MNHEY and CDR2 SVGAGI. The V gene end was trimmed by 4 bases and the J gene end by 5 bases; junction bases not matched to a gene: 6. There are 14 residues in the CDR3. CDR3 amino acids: CASSWGQGENEQYF. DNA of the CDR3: TGTGCCAGCAGTTGGGGACAGGGAGAGAACGAGCAGTACTTC.